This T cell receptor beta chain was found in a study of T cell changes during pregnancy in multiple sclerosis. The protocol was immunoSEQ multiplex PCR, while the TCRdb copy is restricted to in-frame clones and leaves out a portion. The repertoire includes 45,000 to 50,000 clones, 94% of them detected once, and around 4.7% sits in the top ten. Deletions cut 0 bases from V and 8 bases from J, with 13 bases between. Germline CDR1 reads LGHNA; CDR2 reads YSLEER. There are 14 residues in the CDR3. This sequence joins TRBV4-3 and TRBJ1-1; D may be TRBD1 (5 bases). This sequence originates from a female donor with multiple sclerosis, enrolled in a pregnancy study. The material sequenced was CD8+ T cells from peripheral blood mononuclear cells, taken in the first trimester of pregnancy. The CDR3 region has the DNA TGCGCCAGCAGCCAAGATGGGGGGGAGTCAGAAGCTTTCTTT. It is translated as CASSQDGGESEAFF.